This T cell receptor (beta chain) emerged from a study of cytomegalovirus exposure and HLA in healthy donors (dated by TCRdb to between 2016 and 2019). Looking at the study overall: In an earlier analysis of under 750 of the donors, around 290 Gb of sequence data and just under 120 million unique TCR beta sequences from about 179 million T cells were reported. In a later genetic analysis, genome-wide SNP genotypes for about 55% of the roughly 670 donors were used, and that subset was treated as a discovery cohort. An early release covering some 640 HLA-typed donors comprised approximately 300 gigabases of sequencing data and around 80 million unique TCR sequences. The study aimed to test whether signatures of past pathogen exposure could be identified by cataloging public T cell receptors. Among the roughly 400 genotyped donors, roughly 80% belonged to the genetic ancestry cluster associated with self-reported Caucasian donors. A separate validation cohort of some 130 different subjects was used in addition to the approximately 640-subject first cohort. Alongside the repertoire data, information on donor age, sex, ethnicity and CMV serostatus was compiled. Both class I and class II loci were covered by HLA typing, at four-digit resolution. A handful of DR-DQ haplotypes were treated as single units for association and clustering because of strong linkage in the cohort. In a later analysis, previously published TCR beta repertoires from about 640 donors were re-analyzed and high-resolution HLA genotyping was added so that TCR occurrence patterns could be studied. On average, around 240,000 unique TCR beta nucleotide sequences were sequenced per donor among about 400 genotyped donors of the cohort, with 15% to 20% of those sequences being non-productive. The study combined high-throughput TCR immunosequencing, statistical association of individual TCRs with disease status, and machine learning to predict cytomegalovirus infection status. The study used immunosequencing to profile the T cell repertoires of several hundred subjects and linked those repertoires to cytomegalovirus serostatus. To decide whether each TCR beta V gene segment behaved as functional or pseudogenic, an earlier analysis of nearly 600 of the donors relied on high-throughput TCR beta sequencing. Rather than drawing on any new phenotypic data, the later analysis identified candidate immune exposures from TCR beta sequences and the way those sequences occurred across donors. Every discovery cohort repertoire had been produced on one sequencing platform. Typing coverage differed by locus: A, B, C, DRB1 and DQB1 were typed in roughly 620-630 donors, DQA1 in about 500, DPA1 in around 610, and DPB1 in 472.

In total, roughly 670 healthy bone marrow donors made up the cohort. All cohort members were sampled while nominally healthy, although unrecorded immune exposures were likely present. The donor tested CMV seronegative and was one of the 352 seronegative cohort members. A peripheral blood sample was collected from each donor, and TCR beta sequencing was performed on peripheral blood mononuclear cells. Genomic DNA extraction from the blood cell samples was performed with the Qiagen DNeasy Blood Extraction Kit. The germline V and J ends show losses of 6 bases and 9 bases respectively, and no gene match explains 6 bases of the junction. Reading the germline V gene (reference sequence) gives CDR1 MNHNY and CDR2 SVGAGI. The CDR3 runs 14 amino acids, cysteine and phenylalanine included. The only DNA kept is the CDR3, 42 bases in frame from the first base. The research as a whole found: The earlier analysis of some 540 of the donors excluded roughly 17 rarely observed V segments, including chromosome 9 orphons, because counts were too low. A cluster of highly shared sequence variants was judged likely to be a technical artifact of the sequencing pipeline. While some public TCRs were present in many individuals, most TCR sequences turned up only very rarely across donors. Broadly in line with IMGT annotations, most TCR beta V segments showed up in productive rearrangements about 87% or about 30% of the time in an earlier analysis of some 590 of the donors. A further reported finding was that TCR beta sequences accurately predicted the HLA-A and HLA-B alleles for most subjects in the first cohort. In the study, around 150 TCR beta chains were listed as associated with cytomegalovirus. Correlated functional status among segregating V segments might be attributable to linkage disequilibrium, but an unknown experimental factor could not be ruled out. Immune exposure information for the cohort was limited to CMV serostatus. In this cohort, only TCR beta chains were sequenced, and detectable features were limited by the absence of alpha or paired-chain data. A later genetic analysis associated a missense DCLRE1C variant with V-gene and J-gene trimming of TCR beta chains, and an independent cohort replicated the association. According to a later genetic analysis, donors in an Asian-associated ancestry cluster had fewer N-insertions in productive TCRs than the approximately 670-donor mean. Because some donors lacked HLA typing at each locus, the association tests relied only on the typed subset. The classifier was reported to diagnose cytomegalovirus status with high specificity and sensitivity in both the original cohort and the validation cohort. According to a later analysis, most CMV-associated TCR beta chains appeared to be HLA-restricted, and the HLA associations seemed to be driven largely by CMV exposure. A later analysis reported that several top co-occurrence clusters appeared linked to parvovirus B19, influenza, CMV and Epstein-Barr virus. In a later analysis, HLA-associated TCR beta chains were found to be more clonally expanded and to have lower generation probabilities than equally common non-associated chains. Assigning TCR associations to individual alleles was difficult when HLA alleles, especially DR and DQ, strongly co-occurred. According to the authors, the approach could potentially be generalized to other disease states and immunological phenotypes. According to a later analysis, TCR association rates differed among HLA loci, with DRB1 alleles showing the most associated TCRs and HLA-C alleles showing the fewest. Sequencing depth was assumed to be roughly uniform across donors in the presence/absence analyses, though that assumption may not hold. In vitro tests confirmed that a few of the cytomegalovirus-associated TCR beta chains recognize cytomegalovirus antigens. Because the 87-base-pair reads could not distinguish some IMGT-functional V segments, including TRBV6-2 and TRBV6-3, those segments were excluded. A later analysis associated approximately 17,000 TCR beta sequences with specific HLA alleles at a false discovery rate of 0.05.

Library generation was performed with the immunoSEQ multiplex PCR assay. For the multiplex PCR, a mixture combining 60 forward primers for TCR Vbeta segments and 13 reverse primers for TCR Jbeta segments was used. The CDR3 region of rearranged TCR beta genes was amplified from genomic DNA by a multiplex PCR assay. On the Illumina HiSeq System, the amplified TCR beta libraries were sequenced as 87-base-pair reads. The original methods were these. A later analysis counted around 72 million unique TCR beta chains across the 700 or so repertoires, and roughly 9.9 million of these chains were shared by at least two donors. A nearest-neighbor algorithm error-corrected the raw reads and collapsed the reads into unique sequences, merging closely related sequences to remove PCR and sequencing errors. V, D and J gene segments were assigned by aligning CDR3 sequences to IMGT reference sequences. For a sequence to be retained, at least a six-nucleotide match to both a V gene segment and a J gene segment was required. A rearrangement was called productive if the CDR3 had no stop codons and remained in frame with V and J, and every other rearrangement was called non-productive. Following IMGT convention, CDR3 was defined as the stretch from the second conserved V-encoded cysteine to the conserved J-encoded phenylalanine. Sequences without an unambiguous match to a single V gene segment were excluded from the earlier analysis of 450 to 750 of the donors. In an earlier analysis of 450 to 700 of the donors, V segments were called functional above 56.7% productive rearrangements and were called segregating when the between-donor standard deviation exceeded 5%. To diagnose cytomegalovirus status from the catalog of TCR beta chain sequences, a statistical classification framework was built. V and J gene assignment, in a later analysis, came from comparing TCR nucleotide sequences with IMGT/GENE-DB human TR gene sequences. Using the TCRdist pipeline, a later analysis assigned CDR3 sequences along with most-parsimonious VDJ recombination scenarios. In a later analysis, every TCR beta chain was defined by the combination of its CDR3 amino acid sequence and its V-gene family, and reads without a unique V-gene family were dropped. To address suspected cross-contamination and a sequencing artifact, a later analysis removed roughly 580 highly shared, low-generation-probability nucleotide sequences. A later analysis calculated a clonal expansion index for each public chain from normalized within-repertoire ranks of inferred template counts. A later analysis computed generation probabilities with a VDJ recombination model fitted to out-of-frame rearrangements, and checked the results against IGoR. In a later analysis, TCR-TCR, TCR-HLA and TCR-CMV co-occurrence was scored with hypergeometric tests, and a repertoire-size bias correction was applied to TCR pairs. In a later analysis, false discovery rates were estimated by permuting HLA or CMV assignments 20 times. A later analysis grouped co-occurring TCRs with DBSCAN, adding TCRdist sequence similarity when clustering within HLA-allele-positive subsets. Repertoires with fewer than 30,000 or more than 120,000 public chains, plus five repertoires with anomalous nucleotide sharing, were excluded from co-occurrence clustering. Here the immuneACCESS table is served through TCRdb, limited to in-frame sequences with V and J called. Missing clones are a known gap in these copies; in checked studies unresolved V genes cover under half, and the rest lacks a known reason. From that table come the V and J calls and clone size; the DNA was used to work out D and trimming. This sample's listing comprises some 180,000 clones. The leading ten clones occupy less than 6.5% of the sample.

Notes on this clone: No cognate antigen has been identified for it.

The receptor was derived from a young man in good health and CMV-seronegative. Source material: PBMCs. The sequence links TRBV6-6 to TRBJ1-6; 9 of the junction bases match TRBD1. Here the CDR3 is given as CASSPGTGTSPLHF. In nucleotide form, the sequence is TGTGCCAGCAGCCCGGGGACAGGGACTTCACCCCTCCACTTT.